This T cell receptor beta chain was captured by sequencing in a study of regulatory T cells in long-lasting Graves disease. Notes on the study in general: TCR diversity in persistent Graves' patients was below that of newly diagnosed ones. A greater number of public clonotypes (around 3,000) was shared by persistent patients than by new patients (around 970).

Trimming pared 2 bases from V and 11 bases from J, leaving 9 bases between. The CDR3 contains 11 residues. The germline V gene has CDR1 MNHEY and CDR2 SVGAGI. Researchers made TCR beta libraries by using iRepertoire HTBI primers and running Arm-PCR on CDR3 regions. TCRdb ran MiXCR on the multiplex PCR reads and lists one entry per CDR3 protein. The table lists roughly 500,000 distinct CDR3 sequences, approximately 15% of them singletons. For this clonotype: Its antigen remains unidentified.

Time point specified: newly diagnosed GD, antithyroid drugs for less than 3 months. PBMCs provided the RNA from which the TCR library was made. The same data also contributed to another study, on T cells in Graves' hyperthyroidism and ophthalmopathy. From that second work: Exclusions: uncontrolled infection, other autoimmune disease, pregnancy, lactation. Researchers found most expanded thyroid clonotypes above 0.001 in blood as well.

Sequenced material: peripheral blood mononuclear cells (PBMCs), taken at new diagnosis, from a patient treated with antithyroid drugs. This receptor was obtained from a woman aged 50 to 65 with Graves disease. The chain is built from TRBV6-5 and TRBJ2-5; D gene uncertain. CDR3: CASSYMGSQYF. CDR3 sequence (DNA): TGTGCCAGCAGTTACATGGGAAGTCAGTACTTC.